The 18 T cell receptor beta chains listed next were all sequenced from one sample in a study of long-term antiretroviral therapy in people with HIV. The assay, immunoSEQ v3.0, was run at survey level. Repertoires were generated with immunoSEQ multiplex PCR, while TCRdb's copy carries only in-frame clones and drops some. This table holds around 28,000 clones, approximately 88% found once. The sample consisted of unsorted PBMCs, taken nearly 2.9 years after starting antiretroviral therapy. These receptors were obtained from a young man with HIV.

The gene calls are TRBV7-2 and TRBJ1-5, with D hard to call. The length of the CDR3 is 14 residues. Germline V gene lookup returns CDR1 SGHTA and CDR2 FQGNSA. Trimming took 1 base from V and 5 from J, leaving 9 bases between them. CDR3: CASSLVPSDQPQHF. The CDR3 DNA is TGTGCCAGCAGCTTAGTCCCCAGTGATCAGCCCCAGCATTTT.

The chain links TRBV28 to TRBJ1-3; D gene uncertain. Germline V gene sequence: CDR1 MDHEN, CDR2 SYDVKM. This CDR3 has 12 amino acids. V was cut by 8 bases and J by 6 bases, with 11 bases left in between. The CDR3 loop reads CASSSSSNTIYF. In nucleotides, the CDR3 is TGTGCCAGCTCCTCTTCCTCAAACACCATATATTTT.

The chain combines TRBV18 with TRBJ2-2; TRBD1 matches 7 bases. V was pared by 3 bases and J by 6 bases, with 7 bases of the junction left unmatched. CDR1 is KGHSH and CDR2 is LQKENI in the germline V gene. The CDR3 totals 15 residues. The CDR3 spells CASSPNRGKAGELFF. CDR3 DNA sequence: TGTGCCAGCTCACCTAACAGGGGAAAGGCCGGGGAGCTGTTTTTT.

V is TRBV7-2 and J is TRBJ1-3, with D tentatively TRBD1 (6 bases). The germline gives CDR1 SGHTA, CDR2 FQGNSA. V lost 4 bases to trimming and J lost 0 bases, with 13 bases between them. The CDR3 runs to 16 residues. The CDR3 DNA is TGTGCCAGCAGCTCCCCGCCAGGGGCCTCTGGAAACACCATATATTTT. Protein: CASSSPPGASGNTIYF. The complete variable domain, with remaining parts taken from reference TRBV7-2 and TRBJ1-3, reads GAGVSQSPSNKVTEKGKDVELRCDPISGHTALYWYRQSLGQGLEFLIYFQGNSAPDKSGLPSDRFSAERTGGSVSTLTIQRTQQEDSAVYLCASSSPPGASGNTIYFGEGSWLTVV.

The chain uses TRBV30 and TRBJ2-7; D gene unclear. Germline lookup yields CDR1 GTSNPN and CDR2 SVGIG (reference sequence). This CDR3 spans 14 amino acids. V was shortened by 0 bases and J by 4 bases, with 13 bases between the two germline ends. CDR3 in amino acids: CAWSVSDPGYEQYF. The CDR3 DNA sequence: TGTGCCTGGAGTGTCAGTGACCCCGGGTACGAGCAGTACTTC.

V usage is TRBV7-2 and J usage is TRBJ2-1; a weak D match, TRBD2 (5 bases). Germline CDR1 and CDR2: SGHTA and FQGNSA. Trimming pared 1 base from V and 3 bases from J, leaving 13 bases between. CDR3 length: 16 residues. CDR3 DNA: TGTGCCAGCAGCTTAGATTTGAGCGGATACTACAATGAGCAGTTCTTC. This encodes CASSLDLSGYYNEQFF.

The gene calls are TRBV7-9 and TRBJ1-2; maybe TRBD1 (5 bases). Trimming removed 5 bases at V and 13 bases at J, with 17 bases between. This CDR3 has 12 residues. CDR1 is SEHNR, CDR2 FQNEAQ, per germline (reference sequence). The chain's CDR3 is CASSLTVGESTF. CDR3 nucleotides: TGTGCCAGCAGCCTTACTGTAGGGGAGTCCACCTTC.

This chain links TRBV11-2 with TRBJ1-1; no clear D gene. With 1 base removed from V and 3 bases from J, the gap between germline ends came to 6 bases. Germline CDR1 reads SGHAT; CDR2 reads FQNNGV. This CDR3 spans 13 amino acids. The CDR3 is CASSLGGHTEAFF. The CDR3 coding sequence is TGTGCCAGCAGCTTAGGAGGGCACACTGAAGCTTTCTTT.

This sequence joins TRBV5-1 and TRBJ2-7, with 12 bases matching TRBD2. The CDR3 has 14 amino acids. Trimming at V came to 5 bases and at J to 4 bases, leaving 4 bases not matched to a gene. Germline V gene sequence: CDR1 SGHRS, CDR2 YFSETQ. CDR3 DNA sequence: TGCGCCAGCAGAAAGACTAGCGGGAGTTACGAGCAGTACTTC. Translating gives CASRKTSGSYEQYF.

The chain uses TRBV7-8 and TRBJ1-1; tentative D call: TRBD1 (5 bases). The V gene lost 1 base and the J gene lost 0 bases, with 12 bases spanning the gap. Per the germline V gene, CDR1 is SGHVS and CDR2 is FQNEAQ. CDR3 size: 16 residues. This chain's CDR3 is CASSLVLGPMNTEAFF. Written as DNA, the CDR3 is TGTGCCAGCAGCTTAGTGTTGGGACCCATGAACACTGAAGCTTTCTTT.

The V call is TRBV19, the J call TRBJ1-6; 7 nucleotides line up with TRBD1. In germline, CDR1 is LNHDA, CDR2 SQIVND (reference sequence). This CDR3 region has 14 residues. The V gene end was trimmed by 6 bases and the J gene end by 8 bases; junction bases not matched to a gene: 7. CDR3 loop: CASSIQRGHSPLHF. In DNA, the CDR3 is TGTGCCAGTAGCATCCAGAGGGGGCATTCACCCCTCCACTTT.

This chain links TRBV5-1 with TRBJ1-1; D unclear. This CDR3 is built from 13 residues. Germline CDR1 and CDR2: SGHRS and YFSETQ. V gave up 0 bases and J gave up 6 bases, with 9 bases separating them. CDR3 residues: CASSLEGTAEAFF. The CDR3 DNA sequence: TGCGCCAGCAGCTTGGAGGGTACAGCTGAAGCTTTCTTT.

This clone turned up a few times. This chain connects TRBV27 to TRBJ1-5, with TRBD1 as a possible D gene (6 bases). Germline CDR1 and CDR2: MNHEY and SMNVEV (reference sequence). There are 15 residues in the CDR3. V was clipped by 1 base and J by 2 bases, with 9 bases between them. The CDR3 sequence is CASSLWGLGNQPQHF. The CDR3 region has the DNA TGTGCCAGCAGTTTATGGGGGCTGGGCAATCAGCCCCAGCATTTT.

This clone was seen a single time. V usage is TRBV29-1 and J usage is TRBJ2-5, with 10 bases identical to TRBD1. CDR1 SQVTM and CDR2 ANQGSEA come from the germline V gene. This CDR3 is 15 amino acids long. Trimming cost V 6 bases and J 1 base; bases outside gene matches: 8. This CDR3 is CSVLPGQGPQETQYF. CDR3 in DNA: TGCAGCGTGCTCCCGGGACAGGGGCCCCAAGAGACCCAGTACTTC.

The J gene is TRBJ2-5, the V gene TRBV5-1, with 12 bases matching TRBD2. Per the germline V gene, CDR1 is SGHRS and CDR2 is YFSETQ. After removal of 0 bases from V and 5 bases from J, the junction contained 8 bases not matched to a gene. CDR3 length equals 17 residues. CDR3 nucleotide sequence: TGCGCCAGCAGCTTGGTTCCTAGCGGGGGGGCCGGGGAGACCCAGTACTTC. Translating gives CASSLVPSGGAGETQYF.

CDR3 residues: CASSPPDTPHSYEQYF. The DNA of the CDR3 is TGTGCCAGCAGTCCCCCCGACACACCTCACTCCTACGAGCAGTACTTC. The chain combines TRBV6-6 with TRBJ2-7; D gene ambiguous. The CDR3 covers 16 residues. Trimming cost V 5 bases and J 0 bases, with 17 bases left between them. Germline V gene lookup returns CDR1 MNHNY and CDR2 SVGAGI (reference sequence).

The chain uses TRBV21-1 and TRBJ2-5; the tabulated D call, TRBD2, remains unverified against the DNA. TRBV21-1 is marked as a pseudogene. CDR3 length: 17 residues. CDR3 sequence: CASSKDSLAGRQETQYF. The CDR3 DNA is TGTGCCAGCAGCAAAGATAGCCTAGCGGGACGACAAGAGACCCAGTACTTC.

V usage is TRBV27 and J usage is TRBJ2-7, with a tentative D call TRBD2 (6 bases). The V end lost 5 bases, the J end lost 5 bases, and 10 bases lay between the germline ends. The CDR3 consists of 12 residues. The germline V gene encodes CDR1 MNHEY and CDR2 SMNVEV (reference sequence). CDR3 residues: CASSKTRDEQYF. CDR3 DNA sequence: TGTGCCAGCAGTAAGACTAGGGACGAGCAGTACTTC.